This T cell receptor beta chain was documented in a study of CD8 T cells in ankylosing spondylitis. Quantitative molecular-barcoded 5'-RACE generated the TCR beta libraries. TCRdb used MiXCR to reprocess the 5' RACE reads, holding one entry per CDR3 protein. The data contain 300,000 to 350,000 distinct CDR3 sequences, 20% to 25% of them singletons. This clonotype showed up just a few times. Its antigen is as yet unknown. Germline values: CDR1 SGHAT, CDR2 FQDESV (reference sequence). CDR3 length equals 14 residues. The germline V and J ends were trimmed by 3 bases and 5 bases, with 14 bases remaining between them. Whole-study findings and limits: The authors found the disease-linked clones to be CD8+ and relatively rare in peripheral blood. According to the report, clones linked to the disease were significantly enriched in matched synovial fluid samples taken from ankylosing spondylitis patients. Seven or eight highly homologous variants made up a TCR beta motif, and this motif appeared characteristic of ankylosing spondylitis blood.

The genes are TRBV11-1 and TRBJ2-7; D not resolved. This TCR was sampled from a female donor with ankylosing spondylitis or in good health (not recorded which). Sequenced material: blood, either unsorted or a sorted T cell fraction (not recorded which). The CDR3 protein is CASSFEASGHEQYF. CDR3 coding DNA: TGTGCCAGCAGCTTTGAGGCCTCCGGCCACGAGCAGTACTTC.